Listed below are T cell receptor beta chains from one sample, sequenced in a study of T cells in Graves' hyperthyroidism and ophthalmopathy. TCRdb reanalysed the multiplex PCR reads using MiXCR and keeps one entry per CDR3 protein. The sample holds about 200,000 distinct CDR3 sequences; approximately 16% are singletons and the top ten take roughly 49%. The material sequenced was blood. These receptors originate from a woman aged 50 to 65 with Graves' hyperthyroidism. The CDR3 runs from the conserved cysteine through the conserved F or W. A D gene is named only where the DNA matches it firmly. Some rows mark clone size as missing; the rest say once, few, many or name a class of expanded clone.

DNA	CDR3	J	V	D	size
TGCGCCAGCAGCTTGGTTCCAGAGAGCTCCTACGAGCAGTACTTC	CASSLVPESSYEQYF	TRBJ2-7	TRBV5-1	-	-
TGTGCCAGCAGCGAAGCACCAAGTGGGGATACGCAGTATTTT	CASSEAPSGDTQYF	TRBJ2-3	TRBV9	-	few
TGTGCCATCAGTGCCGGACAGGGCAATCAGCCCCAGCATTTT	CAISAGQGNQPQHF	TRBJ1-5	TRBV10-3	TRBD1	many
TGCAGCGTTGTAGGCGGGAACACTGAAGCTTTCTTT	CSVVGGNTEAFF	TRBJ1-1	TRBV29-1	-	-
TGCAGTGCTAGTAGGCAACTTTGGGGCCTTACAGATACGCAGTATTTT	CSASRQLWGLTDTQYF	TRBJ2-3	TRBV20-1	-	many
TGTGCCAGCAGTGAAATAGAGAACACTGAAGCTTTCTTT	CASSEIENTEAFF	TRBJ1-1	TRBV2	-	-
TGTGCCAGCAGTTCCGGGACCGACAGCTACTATGGCTACACCTTC	CASSSGTDSYYGYTF	TRBJ1-2	TRBV28	-	many
TGTGCCAGCAGTTTTGGGCAGGTCTACAATGAGCAGTTCTTC	CASSFGQVYNEQFF	TRBJ2-1	TRBV12-3/TRBV12-4	-	many
TGTGCCAGCAGTTTAGGTCTTGAGCAGTACTTC	CASSLGLEQYF	TRBJ2-7	TRBV27	-	few
TGTGCCATCAGTGAAGCCGGGACAGGGTATTCCGAGCAGTACTTC	CAISEAGTGYSEQYF	TRBJ2-7	TRBV10-3	TRBD1	few
TGTGCCAGCAGCCCAGTCCTACCGGGGTTAGCGGGTCCAACTAGCACAGATACGCAGTATTTT	CASSPVLPGLAGPTSTDTQYF	TRBJ2-3	TRBV7-8	TRBD2	-
TGTGCCACCAGCAGAGATTCAAGGGCAGGGGCTGAAAAACTGTTTTTT	CATSRDSRAGAEKLFF	TRBJ1-4	TRBV15	-	many
TGCAGCGTTGACCTCCGGCGGGGAAATGAGCAGTTCTTC	CSVDLRRGNEQFF	TRBJ2-1	TRBV29-1	-	many
TGTGCCTGGAGTGTCCGTGACGCTGGTGAGCAGTTCTTC	CAWSVRDAGEQFF	TRBJ2-1	TRBV30	-	-
TGTGCCAGCAGTTTGGACAGGGGGACCATCGCCAAAAACATTCAGTACTTC	CASSLDRGTIAKNIQYF	TRBJ2-4	TRBV12-3/TRBV12-4	TRBD1	many
TGTGCCCTCCGGTCTAGCGGGACGGGCGAGCAGTACTTC	CALRSSGTGEQYF	TRBJ2-7	TRBV5-4	TRBD2	many
TGCAGTGCTAGAGGGCGGGTAGCGGGAGTGGTTTTTGATACGCAGTATTTT	CSARGRVAGVVFDTQYF	TRBJ2-3	TRBV20-1	TRBD2	many
TGTGCCAGCAGCTATGCCAAGGGAAATGAGCAGTTCTTC	CASSYAKGNEQFF	TRBJ2-1	TRBV7-9	-	few
TGTGCCATCAGACCGGGACAGGGGGTATACGAGCAGTACTTC	CAIRPGQGVYEQYF	TRBJ2-7	TRBV10-3	TRBD1	many
TGTGCCAGCAGCCCCGGCCGACAGGGGCTTTACGAGCAGTACTTC	CASSPGRQGLYEQYF	TRBJ2-7	TRBV7-9	TRBD1	many
TGCAGCGTTGAAATTGTGGGGGGCCGGACCCAGTACTTC	CSVEIVGGRTQYF	TRBJ2-5	TRBV29-1	-	-
TGTGCCAGCAGCTACTCGACAGGCGGTTCACCCCTCCACTTT	CASSYSTGGSPLHF	TRBJ1-6	TRBV7-9	-	many
TGTGCCAGCAGAAGGGGTGGAACGAACACTGAAGCTTTCTTT	CASRRGGTNTEAFF	TRBJ1-1	TRBV6-1	-	many
TGTGCCAGCTCACGTGACAGGGGGGACACAGATACGCAGTATTTT	CASSRDRGDTDTQYF	TRBJ2-3	TRBV18	TRBD1	many
TGTGCCACCAGCGCAGGGGCTCAGCCCCAGCATTTT	CATSAGAQPQHF	TRBJ1-5	TRBV15	-	few
TGTGCCAGCTCACCGGGACAGACTGAAGCTTTCTTT	CASSPGQTEAFF	TRBJ1-1	TRBV18	TRBD1	-
TGTGCCAGCAGCCGGGCCCCCGGACCCTACGAGCAGTACTTC	CASSRAPGPYEQYF	TRBJ2-7	TRBV12-3/TRBV12-4	-	many
TGCAGCGTTCCAGGGTATTTAGAGCAGTTCTTC	CSVPGYLEQFF	TRBJ2-1	TRBV29-1	-	-
TGCAGTGCTAGAGGGGAGGGCGTGGAAAACATTCAGTACTTC	CSARGEGVENIQYF	TRBJ2-4	TRBV20-1	TRBD2	many
TGCAGTGCTCCATCCCTATTGGGGACTAGCGGACACTACGAGCAGTACTTC	CSAPSLLGTSGHYEQYF	TRBJ2-7	TRBV20-1	TRBD2	many
TGCGCCAGCAGGGTTGGATCCCAGGGATCGAGGGAGCAGTGCTTC	CASRVGSQGSREQCF	TRBJ2-1	TRBV5-1	-	-
TGTGCCAGCAGCAGGCTAGCGGGAGGAGGCAATGAGCAGTTCTTC	CASSRLAGGGNEQFF	TRBJ2-1	TRBV12-3/TRBV12-4	TRBD2	many
TGTGCCAGCAGCTTACGAAGGGGTCGGACTGAAGCTTTCTTT	CASSLRRGRTEAFF	TRBJ1-1	TRBV7-3	-	many
TGTGCCAGCAGTGCTCAGGCAGGGGCCTACAATGAGCAGTTCTTC	CASSAQAGAYNEQFF	TRBJ2-1	TRBV2	-	many
TGTGCCACCAGCCTCACCGTTCAGGGGGGCGAGACCCAGTACTTC	CATSLTVQGGETQYF	TRBJ2-5	TRBV15	-	many